This T cell receptor beta chain was sequenced in a study of T cells in Graves' hyperthyroidism and ophthalmopathy. What was amplified from RNA transcripts were TCR beta CDR3 regions. RT-PCR in the first round (using the HTBI primer set) targeted the TCR CDR3. TCRdb called the multiplex PCR reads again in MiXCR, with one record for every CDR3 protein. The sample has 500,000 to 650,000 distinct CDR3 sequences, about 14% seen once. V lost 6 bases, J lost 1 base, and 14 bases lay in between. The CDR3 has 15 amino acids. CDR1 is SEHNR and CDR2 is FQNEAQ in the germline V gene (reference sequence). This clonotype was seen a few times.

This rearrangement joins TRBV7-9 to TRBJ2-3; TRBD1 might be the D (6 bases). The material sequenced was blood. This receptor was identified in a woman aged 45 to 65 with Graves' ophthalmopathy. The CDR3 loop reads CASSSFNRGTDTQYF. The CDR3 region has the DNA TGTGCCAGCAGTTCCTTCAACAGGGGCACAGATACGCAGTATTTT.